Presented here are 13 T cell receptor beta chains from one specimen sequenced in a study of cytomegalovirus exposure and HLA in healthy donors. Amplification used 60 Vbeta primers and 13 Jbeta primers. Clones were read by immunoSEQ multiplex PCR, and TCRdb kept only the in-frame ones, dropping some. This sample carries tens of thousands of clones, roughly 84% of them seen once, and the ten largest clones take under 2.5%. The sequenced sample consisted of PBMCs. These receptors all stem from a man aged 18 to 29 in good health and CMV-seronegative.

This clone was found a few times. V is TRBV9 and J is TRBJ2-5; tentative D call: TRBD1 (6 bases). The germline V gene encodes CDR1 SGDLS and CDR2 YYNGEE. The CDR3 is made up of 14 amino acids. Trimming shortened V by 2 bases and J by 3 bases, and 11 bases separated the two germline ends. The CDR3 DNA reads TGTGCCAGCAGCGTTACAGGGTCTAAAGAGACCCAGTACTTC. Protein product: CASSVTGSKETQYF.

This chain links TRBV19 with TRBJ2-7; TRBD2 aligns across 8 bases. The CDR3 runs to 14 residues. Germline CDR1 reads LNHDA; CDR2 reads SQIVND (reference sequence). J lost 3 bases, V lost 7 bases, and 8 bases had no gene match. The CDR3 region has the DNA TGTGCCAGTATTACGGGGGGGGATCTCTACGAGCAGTACTTC. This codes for CASITGGDLYEQYF. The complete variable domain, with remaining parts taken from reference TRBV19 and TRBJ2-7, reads DGGITQSPKYLFRKEGQNVTLSCEQNLNHDAMYWYRQDPGQGLRLIYYSQIVNDFQKGDIAEGYSVSREKKESFPLTVTSAQKNPTAFYLCASITGGDLYEQYFGPGTRLTVT.

Here the CDR3 DNA reads TGTGCCAGCAGCGGCGGACAGGGGCCCTACGAGCAGTACTTC. It yields the protein CASSGGQGPYEQYF. The rearrangement joins TRBV9 to TRBJ2-7, with TRBD1 identical over 9 bases. Germline lookup yields CDR1 SGDLS and CDR2 YYNGEE. The CDR3 sequence is 14 residues long. V dropped 3 bases and J dropped 2; count of bases not matched to a gene: 3.

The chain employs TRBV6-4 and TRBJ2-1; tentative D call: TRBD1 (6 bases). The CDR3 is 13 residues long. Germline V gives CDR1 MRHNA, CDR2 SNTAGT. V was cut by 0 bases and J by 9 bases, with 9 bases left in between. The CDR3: CASSDSRGGEQFF. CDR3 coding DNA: TGTGCCAGCAGTGACTCCCGAGGGGGTGAGCAGTTCTTC.

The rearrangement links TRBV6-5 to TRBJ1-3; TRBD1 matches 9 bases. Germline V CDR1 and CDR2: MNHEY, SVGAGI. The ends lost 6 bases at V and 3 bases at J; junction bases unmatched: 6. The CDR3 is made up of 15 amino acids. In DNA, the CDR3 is TGTGCCAGCAGCCTCGGGACAGGGATTGGAAACACCATATATTTT. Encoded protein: CASSLGTGIGNTIYF.

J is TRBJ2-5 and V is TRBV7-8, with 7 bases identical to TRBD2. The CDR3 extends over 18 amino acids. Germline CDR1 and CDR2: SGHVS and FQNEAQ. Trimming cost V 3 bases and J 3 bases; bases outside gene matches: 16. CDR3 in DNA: TGTGCCAGCAGCTTCCATCGATTTGGCGGGAGAGAGAAAGAGACCCAGTACTTC. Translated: CASSFHRFGGREKETQYF.

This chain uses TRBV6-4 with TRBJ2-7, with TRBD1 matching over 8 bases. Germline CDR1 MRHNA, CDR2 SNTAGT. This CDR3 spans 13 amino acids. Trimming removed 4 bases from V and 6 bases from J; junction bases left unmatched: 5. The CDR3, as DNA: TGTGCCAGCAGTGCCCAACAGGGGGGCGAGCAGTACTTC. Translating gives CASSAQQGGEQYF.

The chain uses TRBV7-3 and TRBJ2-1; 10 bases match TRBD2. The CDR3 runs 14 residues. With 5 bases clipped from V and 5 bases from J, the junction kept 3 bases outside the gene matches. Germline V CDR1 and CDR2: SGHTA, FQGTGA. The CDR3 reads CASSLSGRNNEQFF. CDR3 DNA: TGTGCCAGCAGCCTTAGCGGGAGGAACAATGAGCAGTTCTTC.

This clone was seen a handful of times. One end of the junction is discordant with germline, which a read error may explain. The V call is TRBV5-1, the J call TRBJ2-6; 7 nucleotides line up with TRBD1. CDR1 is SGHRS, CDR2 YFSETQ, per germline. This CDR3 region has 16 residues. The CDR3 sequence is CASSPTTGAGSNVLTF. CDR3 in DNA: TGCGCCAGCAGCCCCACCACAGGGGCTGGGTCCAACGTCCTGACTTTC.

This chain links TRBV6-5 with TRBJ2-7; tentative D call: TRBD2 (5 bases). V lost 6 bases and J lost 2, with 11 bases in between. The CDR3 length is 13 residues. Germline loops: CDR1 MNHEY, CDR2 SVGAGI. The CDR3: CASRGGRTYEQYF. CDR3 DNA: TGTGCCAGCAGAGGAGGACGGACCTACGAGCAGTACTTC.

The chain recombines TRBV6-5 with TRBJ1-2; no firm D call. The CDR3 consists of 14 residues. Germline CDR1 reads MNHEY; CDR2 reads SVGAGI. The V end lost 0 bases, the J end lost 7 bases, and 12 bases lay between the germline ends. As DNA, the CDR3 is TGTGCCAGCAGTTACTCGGCGGGCCCCCGTGGCTACACCTTC. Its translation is CASSYSAGPRGYTF.

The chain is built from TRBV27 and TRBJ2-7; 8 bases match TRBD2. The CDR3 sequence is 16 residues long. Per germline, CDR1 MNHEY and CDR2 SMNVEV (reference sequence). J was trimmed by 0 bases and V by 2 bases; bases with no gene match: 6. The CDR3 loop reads CASSLGGGGFSYEQYF. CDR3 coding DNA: TGTGCCAGCAGTTTAGGGGGCGGGGGGTTCTCCTACGAGCAGTACTTC.

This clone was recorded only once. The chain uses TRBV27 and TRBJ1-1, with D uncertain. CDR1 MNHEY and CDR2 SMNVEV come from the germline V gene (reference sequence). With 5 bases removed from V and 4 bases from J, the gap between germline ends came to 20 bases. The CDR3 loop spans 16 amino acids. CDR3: CASSSRSGGLSTEAFF. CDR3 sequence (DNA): TGTGCCAGCAGTAGCAGGTCTGGAGGGTTGAGCACTGAAGCTTTCTTT.